The rows below give T cell receptor beta chains drawn from one sample of a study of Graves' ophthalmopathy and Graves' hyperthyroidism. Each CDR3 protein gets one entry after TCRdb re-called the multiplex PCR reads with MiXCR. The sample has almost 750,000 distinct CDR3 sequences, roughly 40% seen once. Sequencing was carried out using peripheral blood. Receptors originate from an adult man with Graves' ophthalmopathy. Each CDR3 is given with its conserved first and last residue. D genes are given only for firm matches. Size tells how often a clone was seen (once, few, many) or the class of an expanded clone, and some rows leave it out.

>.|13|TRBJ2-7|TRBV7-9|TRBD1
TGTGCCAGCAGCCCGGGACAGAAATACGAGCAGTACTTC
CASSPGQKYEQYF
>.|15|TRBJ2-3|TRBV7-9|.
TGTGCCAGCAGCTTAAATGGCGGTAGCACAGATACGCAGTATTTT
CASSLNGGSTDTQYF
>many|14|TRBJ1-6|TRBV6-5|TRBD1
TGTGCCAGCAGCCGCGGACAGGAAAATTCACCCCTCCACTTT
CASSRGQENSPLHF
>many|12|TRBJ1-2|TRBV2|.
TGTGCCCCGCAGGCGGCTAACTATGGCTACACCTTC
CAPQAANYGYTF
>many|11|TRBJ1-2|TRBV20-1|.
TGCAGTGCCAGGGGCGGCAGGCTATGGACCTTC
CSARGGRLWTF
>.|16|TRBJ2-2|TRBV10-1|.
TGCGCCAGCAGCCCTCCCACGGGAGCCTTCCCCGGGGAGCTGTTTTTT
CASSPPTGAFPGELFF
>.|17|TRBJ2-7|TRBV5-1|.
TGCGCCAGCAGCTCAGGCACCGGGACGGGGTCCCCCTACGAGCAGTACTTC
CASSSGTGTGSPYEQYF
>few|18|TRBJ2-5|TRBV5-5|TRBD2
TGTGCCAGCAGCTTGTGGAACCGCGCGGGGGATCCCCAAGAGACCCAGTACTTC
CASSLWNRAGDPQETQYF
>.|14|TRBJ1-2|TRBV19|TRBD1
TGCGCCAGCGGTTACGACAGGGGGGATAACGGCTACACCTTC
CASGYDRGDNGYTF
>many|14|TRBJ1-5|TRBV10-3|.
TGTGCCATCAGCGAACGACGGAGCAATCAGCCCCAGCATTTT
CAISERRSNQPQHF
>.|14|TRBJ1-6|TRBV2|TRBD1
TGTGCCAGCTTAGAAGGACAGGGCAATTCACCCCTCCACTTT
CASLEGQGNSPLHF
>.|12|TRBJ1-5|TRBV12-3/TRBV12-4|.
TGTGCCAGCAAAGGGCAAAATCAGCCCCAGCATTTT
CASKGQNQPQHF
>few|16|TRBJ1-1|TRBV6-4|.
TGTGCCAGCAGTGATCCACAGGGTACGGGTGATGTGGAAGCTTTCTTT
CASSDPQGTGDVEAFF
>.|14|TRBJ2-5|TRBV20-1|TRBD2
TGCAGTGCTAAACGTTATAGCGGGCTGGAAACCCAGTACTTC
CSAKRYSGLETQYF
>.|14|TRBJ1-1|TRBV20-1|.
TGCAGTGCTGGTCCCGGGACCCGGAACACTGAAGCTTTCTTT
CSAGPGTRNTEAFF